This T cell receptor beta chain derives from a study of cytomegalovirus exposure and HLA in healthy donors. Looking at the study overall: Researchers found that roughly 80% of fewer than 450 genotyped donors fell within the Caucasian-associated ancestry cluster. Regarding the study as a whole: Differences between HLA loci emerged in a later analysis of TCR association rates, with DRB1 most and HLA-C fewest.

Donors had nominal health at sampling but likely had unrecorded immune exposures. CDR1 and CDR2 (germline): PRHDT, FYEKMQ (reference sequence). This CDR3 is built from 15 residues. Trimming took 5 bases from V and 8 from J, leaving 21 bases between them. PCR involved 60 Vbeta and 13 Jbeta primers. Sequencing used immunoSEQ multiplex PCR; TCRdb keeps in-frame clones, though not all of them. The sample lists about 50,000 clones; about four fifths were seen once. A remark on this clone: Its target is not known.

V gene TRBV13 combines with J gene TRBJ1-2, with D perhaps matching TRBD1 (5 bases). What was sequenced was PBMCs. The TCR originated in a boy younger than 18 in good health and CMV-seropositive. Here the CDR3 reads CASSRARGRPRGYTF. CDR3 nucleotides: TGTGCCAGCAGCAGGGCAAGGGGTCGCCCAAGGGGCTACACCTTC.